This TCR beta chain appears in the sequencing data of a study of blood T cell repertoires in COVID-19. Turning to the study itself: Both acute and convalescent COVID-19 samples were obtained from the United States, Italy and Spain.

The J segment lost 3 bases and the V segment lost 3 bases, leaving 5 bases of the junction unmatched. The CDR3 spans 15 residues. Per germline, CDR1 MGHDK and CDR2 SYGVNS. The table lists this clone with a count of one. Measured with immunoSEQ multiplex PCR; TCRdb has only the in-frame clones, and not every one. The sample consists of hundreds of thousands of clones, 84% of them appearing once. The sequencing sample was made of peripheral blood. The chain joins TRBV25-1 to TRBJ1-5, with 7 bases fitting TRBD1. The sequence was collected from a human donor in a cohort sampled during active COVID-19. The DNA for the CDR3 is TGTGCCAGCAGTGATGCCAGGGGGGTCAATCAGCCCCAGCATTTT. Its translation: CASSDARGVNQPQHF. The whole variable domain, filled in from reference TRBV25-1 and TRBJ1-5, reads EADIYQTPRYLVIGTGKKITLECSQTMGHDKMYWYQQDPGMELHLIHYSYGVNSTEKGDLSSESTVSRIRTEHFPLTLESARPSHTSQYLCASSDARGVNQPQHFGDGTRLSIL.